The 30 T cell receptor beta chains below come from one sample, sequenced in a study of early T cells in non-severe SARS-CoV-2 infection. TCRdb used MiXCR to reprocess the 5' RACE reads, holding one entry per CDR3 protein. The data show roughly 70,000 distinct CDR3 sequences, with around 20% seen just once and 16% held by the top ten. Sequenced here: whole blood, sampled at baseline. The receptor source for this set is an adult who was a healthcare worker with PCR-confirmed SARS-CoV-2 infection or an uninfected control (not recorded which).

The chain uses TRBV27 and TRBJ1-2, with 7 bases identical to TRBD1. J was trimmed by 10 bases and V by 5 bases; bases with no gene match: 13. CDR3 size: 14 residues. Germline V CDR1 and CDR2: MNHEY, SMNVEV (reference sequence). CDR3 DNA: TGTGCCAGCAGTGGACAGGACAGACGAGCCACCTACACCTTC. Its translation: CASSGQDRRATYTF.

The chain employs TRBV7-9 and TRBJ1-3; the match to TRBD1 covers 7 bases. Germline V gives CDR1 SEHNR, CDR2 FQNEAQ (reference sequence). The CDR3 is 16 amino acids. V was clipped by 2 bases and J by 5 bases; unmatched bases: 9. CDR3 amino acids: CASSLKGDSTRNTIYF. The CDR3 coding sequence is TGTGCCAGCAGCTTAAAAGGGGACAGCACCCGAAACACCATATATTTT.

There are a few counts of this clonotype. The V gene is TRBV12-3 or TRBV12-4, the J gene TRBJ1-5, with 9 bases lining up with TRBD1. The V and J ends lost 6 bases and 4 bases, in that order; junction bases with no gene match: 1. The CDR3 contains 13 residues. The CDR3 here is CASRTGGNQPQHF. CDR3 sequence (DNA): TGTGCCAGCAGGACAGGGGGGAATCAGCCCCAGCATTTT.

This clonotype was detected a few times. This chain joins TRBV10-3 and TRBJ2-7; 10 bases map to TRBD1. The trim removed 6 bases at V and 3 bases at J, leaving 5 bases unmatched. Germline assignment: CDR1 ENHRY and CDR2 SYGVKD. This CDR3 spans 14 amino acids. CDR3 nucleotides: TGTGCCATCAGCCGCGGGACAGGGGACTACGAGCAGTACTTC. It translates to CAISRGTGDYEQYF.

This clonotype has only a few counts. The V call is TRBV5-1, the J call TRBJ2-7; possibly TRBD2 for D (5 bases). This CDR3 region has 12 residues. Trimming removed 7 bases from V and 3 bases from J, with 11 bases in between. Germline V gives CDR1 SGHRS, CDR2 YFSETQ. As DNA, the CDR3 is TGCGCCAGCGGAGAAGGGAGCTACGAGCAGTACTTC. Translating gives CASGEGSYEQYF.

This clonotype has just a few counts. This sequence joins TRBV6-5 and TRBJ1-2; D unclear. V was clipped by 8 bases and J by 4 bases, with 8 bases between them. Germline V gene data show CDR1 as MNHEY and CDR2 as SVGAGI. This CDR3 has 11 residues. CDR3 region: CASRLGYGYTF. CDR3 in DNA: TGTGCCAGCCGCTTGGGCTATGGCTACACCTTC.

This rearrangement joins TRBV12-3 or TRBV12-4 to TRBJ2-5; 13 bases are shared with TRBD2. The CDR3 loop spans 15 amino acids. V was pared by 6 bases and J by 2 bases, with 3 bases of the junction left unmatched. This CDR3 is CASRILAGGQETQYF. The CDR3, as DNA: TGTGCCAGCAGGATACTAGCGGGGGGGCAAGAGACCCAGTACTTC.

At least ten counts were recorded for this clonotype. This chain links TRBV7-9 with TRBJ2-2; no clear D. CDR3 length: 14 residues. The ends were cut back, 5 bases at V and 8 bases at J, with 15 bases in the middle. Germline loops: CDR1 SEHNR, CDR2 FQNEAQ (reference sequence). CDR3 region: CASSQPAARGELFF. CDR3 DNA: TGTGCCAGCAGCCAGCCCGCCGCGCGTGGGGAGCTGTTTTTT.

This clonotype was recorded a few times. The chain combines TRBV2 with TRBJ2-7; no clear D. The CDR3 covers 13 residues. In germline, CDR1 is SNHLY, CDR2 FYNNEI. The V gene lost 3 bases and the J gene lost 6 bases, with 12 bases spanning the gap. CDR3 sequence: CASSDESTSEQYF. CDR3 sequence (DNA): TGTGCCAGCAGTGACGAGTCAACGTCCGAGCAGTACTTC.

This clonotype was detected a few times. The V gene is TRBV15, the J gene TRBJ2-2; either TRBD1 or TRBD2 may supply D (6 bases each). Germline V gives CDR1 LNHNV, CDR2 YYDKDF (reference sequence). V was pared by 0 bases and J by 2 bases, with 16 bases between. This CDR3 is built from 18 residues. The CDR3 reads CATSRDRTGAVNTGELFF. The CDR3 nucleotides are TGTGCCACCAGCAGAGATCGCACGGGGGCAGTAAACACCGGGGAGCTGTTTTTT.

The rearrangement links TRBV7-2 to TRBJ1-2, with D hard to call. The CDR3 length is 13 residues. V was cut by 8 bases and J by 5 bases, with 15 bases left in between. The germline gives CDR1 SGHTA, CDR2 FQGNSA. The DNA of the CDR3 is TGTGCCAGCGGCCGAAAGGACGGATATGGCTACACCTTC. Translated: CASGRKDGYGYTF.

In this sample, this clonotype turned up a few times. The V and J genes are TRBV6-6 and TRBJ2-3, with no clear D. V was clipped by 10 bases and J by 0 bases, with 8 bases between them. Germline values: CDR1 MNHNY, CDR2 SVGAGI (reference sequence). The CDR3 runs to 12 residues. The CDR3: CATRSSTDTQYF. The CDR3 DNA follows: TGTGCCACACGGTCGAGCACAGATACGCAGTATTTT.

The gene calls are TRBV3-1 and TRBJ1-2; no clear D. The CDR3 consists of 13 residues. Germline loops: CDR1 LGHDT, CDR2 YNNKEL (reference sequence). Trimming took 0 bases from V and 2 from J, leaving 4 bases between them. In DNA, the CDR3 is TGTGCCAGCAGCCAAGACGGGAACTATGGCTACACCTTC. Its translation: CASSQDGNYGYTF.

The CDR3 DNA is TGTGCCAGCAGCCAAGATTTAAGGCCAGGCTACACCTTC. This translates into CASSQDLRPGYTF. The chain carries TRBV3-1 and TRBJ1-2; no definite D call. This CDR3 comprises 13 residues. Germline lookup yields CDR1 LGHDT and CDR2 YNNKEL (reference sequence). V lost 0 bases, J lost 8 bases, and 10 bases lay in between.

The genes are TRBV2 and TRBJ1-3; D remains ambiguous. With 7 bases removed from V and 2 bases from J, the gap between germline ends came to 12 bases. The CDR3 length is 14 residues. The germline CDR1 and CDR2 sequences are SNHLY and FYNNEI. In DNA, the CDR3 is TGTGCCAGCACTTCCGATTTAGCTGGAAACACCATATATTTT. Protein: CASTSDLAGNTIYF.

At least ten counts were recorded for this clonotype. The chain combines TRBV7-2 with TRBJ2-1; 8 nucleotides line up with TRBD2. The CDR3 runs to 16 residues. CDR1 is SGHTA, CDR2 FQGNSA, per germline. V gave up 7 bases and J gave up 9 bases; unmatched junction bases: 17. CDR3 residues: CASIQMPGLVIGEQFF. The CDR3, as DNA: TGTGCCAGCATTCAAATGCCGGGACTAGTGATAGGTGAGCAGTTCTTC.

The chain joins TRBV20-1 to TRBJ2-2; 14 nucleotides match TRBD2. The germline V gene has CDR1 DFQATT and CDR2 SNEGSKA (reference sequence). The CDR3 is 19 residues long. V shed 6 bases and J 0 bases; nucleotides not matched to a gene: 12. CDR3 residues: CSATMSGLAGGSNTGELFF. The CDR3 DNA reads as TGCAGTGCGACGATGTCCGGACTAGCGGGGGGTTCGAACACCGGGGAGCTGTTTTTT.

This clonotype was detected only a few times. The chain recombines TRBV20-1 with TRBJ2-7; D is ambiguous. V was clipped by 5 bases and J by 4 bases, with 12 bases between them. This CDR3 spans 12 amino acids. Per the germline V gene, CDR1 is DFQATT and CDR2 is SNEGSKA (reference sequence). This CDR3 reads CSAGRSVYEQYF. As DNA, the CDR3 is TGCAGTGCTGGACGAAGCGTGTACGAGCAGTACTTC.

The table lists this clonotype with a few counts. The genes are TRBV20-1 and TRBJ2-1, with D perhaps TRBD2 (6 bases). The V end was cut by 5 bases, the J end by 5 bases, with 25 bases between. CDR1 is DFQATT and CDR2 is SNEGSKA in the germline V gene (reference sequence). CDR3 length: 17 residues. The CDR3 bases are TGCAGTGCTCGTGGCGAGAATAGCGGTGCAGGACACAATGAGCAGTTCTTC. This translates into CSARGENSGAGHNEQFF.

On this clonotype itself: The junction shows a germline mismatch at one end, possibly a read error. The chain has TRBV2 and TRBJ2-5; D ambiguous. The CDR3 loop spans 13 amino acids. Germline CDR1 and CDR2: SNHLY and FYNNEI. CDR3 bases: TGTGCCAGCACCCCCCTCCGCAAAGAGACCCGGTACTTC. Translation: CASTPLRKETRYF.

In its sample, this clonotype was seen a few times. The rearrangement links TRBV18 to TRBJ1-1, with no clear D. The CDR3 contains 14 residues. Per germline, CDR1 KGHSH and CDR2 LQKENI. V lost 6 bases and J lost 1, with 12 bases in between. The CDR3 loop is CASSSPVENTEAFF. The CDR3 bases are TGTGCCAGCTCCTCCCCAGTGGAGAACACTGAAGCTTTCTTT.

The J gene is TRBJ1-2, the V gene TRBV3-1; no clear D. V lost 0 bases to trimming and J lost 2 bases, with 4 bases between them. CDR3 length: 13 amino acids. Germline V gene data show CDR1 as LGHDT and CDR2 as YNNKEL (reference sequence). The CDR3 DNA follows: TGTGCCAGCAGCCAAGATGAGAACTATGGCTACACCTTC. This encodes CASSQDENYGYTF.

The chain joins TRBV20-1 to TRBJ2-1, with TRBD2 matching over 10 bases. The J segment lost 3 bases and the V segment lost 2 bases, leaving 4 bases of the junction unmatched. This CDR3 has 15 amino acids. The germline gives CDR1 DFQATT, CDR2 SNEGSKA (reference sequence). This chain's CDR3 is CSARLAGEIYNEQFF. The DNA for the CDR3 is TGCAGTGCTAGACTAGCGGGGGAGATCTACAATGAGCAGTTCTTC.

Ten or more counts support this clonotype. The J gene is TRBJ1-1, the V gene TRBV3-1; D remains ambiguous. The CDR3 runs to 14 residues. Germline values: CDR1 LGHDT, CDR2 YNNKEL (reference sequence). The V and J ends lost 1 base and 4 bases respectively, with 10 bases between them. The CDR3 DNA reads TGTGCCAGCAGCCAAGGTCTTTTAAGCACTGAAGCTTTCTTT. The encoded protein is CASSQGLLSTEAFF.

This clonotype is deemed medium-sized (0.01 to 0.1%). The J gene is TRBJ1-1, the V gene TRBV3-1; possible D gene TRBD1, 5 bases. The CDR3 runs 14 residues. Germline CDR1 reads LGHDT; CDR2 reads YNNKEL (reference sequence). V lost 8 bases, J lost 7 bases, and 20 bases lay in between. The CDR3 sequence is CASSPGDWSGEAFF. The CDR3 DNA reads TGTGCCAGCTCACCGGGGGATTGGAGTGGTGAAGCTTTCTTT.

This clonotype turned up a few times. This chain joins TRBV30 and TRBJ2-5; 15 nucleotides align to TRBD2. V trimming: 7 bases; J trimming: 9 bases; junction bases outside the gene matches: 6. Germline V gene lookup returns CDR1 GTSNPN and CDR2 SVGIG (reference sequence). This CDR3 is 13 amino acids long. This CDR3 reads CAFSGTSGGPQYF. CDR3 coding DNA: TGTGCCTTCTCCGGGACTAGCGGGGGGCCCCAGTACTTC.

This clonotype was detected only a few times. CDR3 region: CASSFIEGQNSYNEQFF. The DNA of the CDR3 is TGTGCCAGCAGTTTCATCGAGGGACAGAACTCCTACAATGAGCAGTTCTTC. The chain combines TRBV12-3 or TRBV12-4 with TRBJ2-1, with 7 bases aligning to TRBD1. The CDR3 consists of 17 residues. V was clipped by 3 bases and J by 0 bases; unmatched bases: 8.

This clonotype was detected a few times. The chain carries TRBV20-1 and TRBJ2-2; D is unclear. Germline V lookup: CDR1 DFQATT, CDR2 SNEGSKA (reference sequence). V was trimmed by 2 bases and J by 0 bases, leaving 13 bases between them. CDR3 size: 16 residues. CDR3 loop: CSARSRLYSNTGELFF. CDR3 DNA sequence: TGCAGTGCTAGATCCCGACTGTATTCGAACACCGGGGAGCTGTTTTTT.

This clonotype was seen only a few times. In DNA form, the CDR3 reads TGTGCCAGCAGAAGACAGGCCACAACTAATGAAAAACTGTTTTTT. Protein sequence: CASRRQATTNEKLFF. The chain recombines TRBV7-9 with TRBJ1-4; D is possibly TRBD1 (6 bases). Germline V gene sequence: CDR1 SEHNR, CDR2 FQNEAQ (reference sequence). V lost 6 bases, J lost 0 bases, and 11 bases lay in between. This CDR3 comprises 15 residues. Full variable domain (outside the CDR3, taken from reference TRBV7-9 and TRBJ1-4): DTGVSQNPRHKITKRGQNVTFRCDPISEHNRLYWYRQTLGQGPEFLTYFQNEAQLEKSRLLSDRFSAERPKGSFSTLEIQRTEQGDSAMYLCASRRQATTNEKLFFGSGTQLSVL.

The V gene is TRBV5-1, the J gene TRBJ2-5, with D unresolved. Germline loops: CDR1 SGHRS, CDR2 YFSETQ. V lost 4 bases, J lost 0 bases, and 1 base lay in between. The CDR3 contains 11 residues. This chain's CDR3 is CASSNQETQYF. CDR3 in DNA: TGCGCCAGCAGCAACCAAGAGACCCAGTACTTC.